The source of this T cell receptor beta chain is a study of cytomegalovirus exposure and HLA in healthy donors. Broader study findings: In a later analysis, HLA-C alleles had the fewest associated TCRs, DRB1 alleles the most. Only CMV serostatus was available as immune exposure information. Sequencing probably produced one cluster of sequence variants that were highly shared. Segments of the TCR beta V type were, in most cases, productive about 87% or about 30% of the time in an earlier analysis.

On this clone: The antigen remains unidentified.

PCR was performed using 60 Vbeta and 13 Jbeta primers. Repertoires were generated with immunoSEQ multiplex PCR, while TCRdb's copy carries only in-frame clones and drops some. Of hundreds of thousands of clones in the sample, 82% are singletons; the top ten hold approximately 6.5%. Germline CDR1 and CDR2: SGHTA and FQGTGA. The CDR3 loop spans 15 amino acids. Between the trimmed V and J ends, which lost 2 bases and 4 bases, there was a span of 14 bases. What was sequenced was PBMCs. The clonotype comes from a man in his forties or fifties in good health and CMV-seropositive. The chain combines TRBV7-3 with TRBJ2-5; a weak D match, TRBD1 (6 bases). The CDR3 here is CASSLLGQGLETQYF. CDR3 DNA sequence: TGTGCCAGCAGCTTACTGGGCCAGGGGTTAGAGACCCAGTACTTC.